These T cell receptor beta chains were read from a single sample in a study of a mutant IDH1 vaccine in newly diagnosed glioma. Their cognate antigens are unknown. Sequencing was performed with immunoSEQ multiplex PCR; in TCRdb, only in-frame clones are kept and a portion is missing. This sample has tens of thousands of clones; approximately 65% occur once, and the top ten carry about 5%. This specimen was peripheral blood mononuclear cells (PBMCs), taken from a glioma patient whose treatment included an IDH1 peptide vaccine. These receptors all stem from a middle-aged man with glioma. Some clones in this sample may be carry-over from other donors' samples. Both conserved end residues are part of each CDR3. Each record gives: D gene, clone size, V gene, J gene, CDR3 DNA, CDR3 protein. A D gene is named only where the DNA matches it firmly. Some rows mark clone size as missing; the rest say once, few, many or name a class of expanded clone.

>.|once|TRBV29-1|TRBJ2-1
TGCAGCGTTGATTCGTGGGGAAGCTCCTACAATGAGCAGTTCTTC
CSVDSWGSSYNEQFF
>TRBD2|.|TRBV9|TRBJ2-3
TGTGCCAGCAGCGTAGGCGGGGGGAGGGTATCTACGCAGTATTTT
CASSVGGGRVSTQYF
>.|few|TRBV7-2|TRBJ1-3
TGTGCCAGCAGCCCGTTACAGGGAAGATCTGGAAACACCATATATTTT
CASSPLQGRSGNTIYF
>.|.|TRBV6-5|TRBJ2-7
TGTGCCAGCACCCGGACAGCAACGTCCTCCTACGAGCAGTACTTC
CASTRTATSSYEQYF
>.|.|TRBV7-9|TRBJ2-5
TGTGCCAGCAGCCCAAGGGCACTCCAAGAGACCCAGTACTTC
CASSPRALQETQYF
>TRBD2|.|TRBV4-2|TRBJ2-4
TGTGCCAGCAGCCAAGAGGGTTCCAGCGGGGGGGCTGTCATTCAGTACTTC
CASSQEGSSGGAVIQYF
>TRBD1|few|TRBV28|TRBJ1-5
TGTGCCAGCAGCCCCGGACAGGTCCGTAGCAATCAGCCCCAGCATTTT
CASSPGQVRSNQPQHF
>.|.|TRBV5-4|TRBJ2-7
TGTGCCAGCAGCTTTGGGACAAACGAGCAGTACTTC
CASSFGTNEQYF
>TRBD1|few|TRBV5-1|TRBJ1-1
TGCGCCAGCAGCTTGGACGGGACAGGACTGGGTGAAGCTTTCTTT
CASSLDGTGLGEAFF
>.|.|TRBV19|TRBJ1-2
TGTGCCAGTAGTATACCCCGCGGACCCGACCGGGTCTATGGCTACACCTTC
CASSIPRGPDRVYGYTF
>.|.|TRBV27|TRBJ2-7
TGTGCCAGCAGTTTAAAGACAGACGGCGAGCAGTACTTC
CASSLKTDGEQYF
>.|.|TRBV19|TRBJ1-5
TGTGCCAGTAGAGGAGAGTACAATCAGCCCCAGCATTTT
CASRGEYNQPQHF
>.|.|TRBV5-8|TRBJ1-5
TGTGCCAGCAGCACACGAAACCCGAATCAGCCCCAGCATTTT
CASSTRNPNQPQHF
>TRBD1|.|TRBV2|TRBJ2-2
TGTGCCAGCAGTGGAAGGGACAGGAGGAACACCGGGGAGCTGTTTTTT
CASSGRDRRNTGELFF